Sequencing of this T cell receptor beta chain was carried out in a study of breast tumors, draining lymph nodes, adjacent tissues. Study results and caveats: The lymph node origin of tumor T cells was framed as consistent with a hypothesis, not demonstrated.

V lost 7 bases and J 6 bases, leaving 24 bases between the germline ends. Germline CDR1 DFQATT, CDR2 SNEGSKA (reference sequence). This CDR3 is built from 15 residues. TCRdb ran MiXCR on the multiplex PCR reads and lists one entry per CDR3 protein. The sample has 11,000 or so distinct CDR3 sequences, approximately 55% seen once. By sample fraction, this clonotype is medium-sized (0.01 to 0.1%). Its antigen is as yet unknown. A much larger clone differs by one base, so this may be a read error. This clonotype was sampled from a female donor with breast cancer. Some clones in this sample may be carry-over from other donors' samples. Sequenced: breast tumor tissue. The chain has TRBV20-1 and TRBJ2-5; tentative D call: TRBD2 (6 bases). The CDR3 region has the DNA TGCAGTGTCCTGCGGCGCGGGGAATTGGCGAAGACCCAGTACTTC. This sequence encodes CSVLRRGELAKTQYF.